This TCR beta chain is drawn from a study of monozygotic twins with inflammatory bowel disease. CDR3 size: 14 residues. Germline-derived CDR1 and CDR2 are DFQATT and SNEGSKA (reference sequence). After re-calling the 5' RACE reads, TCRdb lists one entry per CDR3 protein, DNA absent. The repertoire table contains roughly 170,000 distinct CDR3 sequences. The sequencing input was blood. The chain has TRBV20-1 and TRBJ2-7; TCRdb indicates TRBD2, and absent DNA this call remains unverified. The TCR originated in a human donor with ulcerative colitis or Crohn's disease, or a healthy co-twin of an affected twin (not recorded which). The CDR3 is CSARDLASFYEQYF.